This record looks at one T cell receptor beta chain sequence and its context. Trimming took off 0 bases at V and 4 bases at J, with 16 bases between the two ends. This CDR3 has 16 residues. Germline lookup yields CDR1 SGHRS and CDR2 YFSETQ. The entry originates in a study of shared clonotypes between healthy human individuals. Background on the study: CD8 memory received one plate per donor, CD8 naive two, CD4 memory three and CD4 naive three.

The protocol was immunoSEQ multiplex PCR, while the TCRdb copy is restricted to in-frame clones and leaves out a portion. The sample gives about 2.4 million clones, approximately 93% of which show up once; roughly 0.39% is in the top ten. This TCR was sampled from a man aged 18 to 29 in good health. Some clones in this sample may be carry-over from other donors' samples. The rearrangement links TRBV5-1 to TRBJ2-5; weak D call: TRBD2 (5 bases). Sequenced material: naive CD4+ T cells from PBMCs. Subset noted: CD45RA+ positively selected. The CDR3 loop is CASSLVGLPAGETQYF. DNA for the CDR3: TGCGCCAGCAGCTTGGTAGGCCTCCCCGCGGGAGAGACCCAGTACTTC.